These T cell receptor beta chains were read from a single sample in a study of blood T cell repertoires in COVID-19. Profiled with immunoSEQ multiplex PCR; TCRdb holds only in-frame clones, not every one. The sample consists of a few hundred thousand clones, about 82% of them appearing once. Sequenced material: peripheral blood. All receptors derive from a woman of 80 years or more with acute or convalescent COVID-19. CDR3s include the opening cysteine and the closing phenylalanine or tryptophan. Each record gives: V gene, D gene, clone size, J gene, CDR3 protein, CDR3 DNA. The D gene is left open where the match is weak. The listing skips clone size in some rows; elsewhere it reads once, few, many or a size class.

>TRBV7-9|.|.|TRBJ2-7
CASTSFQHYEQYF
TGTGCCAGCACCTCATTCCAACATTACGAGCAGTACTTC
>TRBV16|TRBD1|.|TRBJ1-1
CASSQSRGRVTEAFF
TGTGCCAGCAGCCAATCGAGGGGGCGGGTCACTGAAGCTTTCTTT
>TRBV4-1|TRBD1|.|TRBJ1-5
CASSQGGQGWQPQHF
TGCGCCAGCAGCCAAGGAGGACAGGGGTGGCAGCCCCAGCATTTT
>TRBV11-3|.|.|TRBJ1-1
CASEIERGTTEAFF
TGTGCCAGCGAGATTGAGCGGGGAACCACTGAAGCTTTCTTT
>TRBV29-1|.|.|TRBJ2-7
CSVSTYSEQYF
TGCAGCGTTTCGACCTACAGTGAGCAGTACTTC
>TRBV11-3|TRBD1|few|TRBJ1-4
CASSSPTDRVHEKLFF
TGTGCCAGCAGCTCGCCTACAGACAGGGTTCATGAAAAACTGTTTTTT
>TRBV6-1|.|.|TRBJ1-4
CASSEVRPPSEKLFF
TGTGCCAGCAGTGAAGTGCGGCCTCCGTCCGAAAAACTGTTTTTT
>TRBV13|TRBD1|.|TRBJ2-7
CASSYGDRGNEQYF
TGTGCCAGCAGCTATGGGGACAGGGGAAACGAGCAGTACTTC
>TRBV4-3|.|.|TRBJ1-5
CASSPGYLEEPQHF
TGCGCCAGCAGCCCCGGTTACCTCGAGGAGCCCCAGCATTTT
>TRBV19|TRBD1|few|TRBJ1-1
CASSTPGTANTEAFF
TGTGCCAGTAGTACCCCCGGGACAGCGAACACTGAAGCTTTCTTT
>TRBV30|.|.|TRBJ1-1
CAWDQGTEAFF
TGTGCCTGGGACCAGGGGACTGAAGCTTTCTTT
>TRBV29-1|TRBD1|.|TRBJ2-7
CSALGRRDSSYEQYF
TGCAGCGCGTTAGGTCGAAGGGACAGCTCCTACGAGCAGTACTTC
>TRBV6-5|.|.|TRBJ1-1
CASSYSGGDTEAFF
TGTGCCAGCAGTTACTCAGGGGGGGACACTGAAGCTTTCTTT
>TRBV4-3|.|.|TRBJ2-4
CASSQGEGALQYF
TGCGCCAGCAGCCAAGGGGAAGGGGCCCTTCAGTACTTC
>TRBV7-6|TRBD1|.|TRBJ1-1
CASSLAQGARGTEAFF
TGTGCCAGCAGCTTAGCACAGGGGGCGCGGGGGACTGAAGCTTTCTTT
>TRBV7-6|.|.|TRBJ1-1
CASRQDSNTEAFF
TGTGCCAGCAGACAAGACTCGAACACTGAAGCTTTCTTT
>TRBV5-1|.|.|TRBJ1-4
CASSSRSPTNEKLFF
TGCGCCAGCAGCTCTCGGTCGCCAACTAATGAAAAACTGTTTTTT
>TRBV2|TRBD1|.|TRBJ1-5
CASSETGGYQPQHF
TGTGCCAGCAGTGAGACAGGGGGTTATCAGCCCCAGCATTTT
>TRBV7-9|TRBD1|.|TRBJ1-1
CASSLNDRGSEAFF
TGTGCCAGCAGCTTAAACGACAGGGGCTCTGAAGCTTTCTTT
>TRBV19|.|few|TRBJ2-1
CASSIRRDNEQFF
TGTGCCAGTAGTATTCGGCGGGACAATGAGCAGTTCTTC
>TRBV4-1|TRBD1|few|TRBJ1-2
CASSRGQDLPYGYTF
TGCGCCAGCAGCCGAGGACAGGACCTCCCGTATGGCTACACCTTC
>TRBV5-1|.|.|TRBJ1-5
CASSADNSNQPQHF
TGCGCCAGCAGCGCGGATAATAGCAATCAGCCCCAGCATTTT
>TRBV7-9|.|.|TRBJ2-5
CASSPPGSLQDETQYF
TGTGCCAGCAGCCCACCGGGTTCCCTCCAAGACGAGACCCAGTACTTC
>TRBV7-2|TRBD1|.|TRBJ2-4
CASSAGQGNIQYF
TGTGCCAGCAGCGCGGGACAGGGAAACATTCAGTACTTC
>TRBV30|TRBD2|.|TRBJ2-1
CAWRRLAGTYNEQFF
TGTGCCTGGAGGCGACTAGCGGGGACCTACAATGAGCAGTTCTTC
>TRBV10-1|TRBD1|.|TRBJ2-7
CASSRQGVAHEQYF
TGCGCCAGCTCGAGACAGGGGGTCGCCCACGAGCAGTACTTC
>TRBV28|TRBD1|.|TRBJ1-2
CASSLSTGALAYGYTF
TGTGCCAGCAGTTTATCTACAGGGGCTTTAGCCTATGGCTACACCTTC
>TRBV7-7|.|many|TRBJ2-1
CASSLGVAAGPEGEQFF
TGTGCTAGCAGCTTAGGAGTCGCCGCGGGACCAGAGGGTGAGCAGTTCTTC
>TRBV18|TRBD2|once|TRBJ2-7
CASSGTLAGTPYEQYF
TGTGCCAGCTCAGGGACTCTAGCGGGGACCCCCTACGAGCAGTACTTC
>TRBV7-2|TRBD2|.|TRBJ2-1
CASRPGLVQVNEQFF
TGTGCCAGCAGACCTGGACTAGTTCAGGTCAATGAGCAGTTCTTC
>TRBV2|.|.|TRBJ1-6
CASSPQQGRNSPLHF
TGTGCCAGCAGCCCTCAGCAGGGGCGGAATTCACCCCTCCACTTT
>TRBV12-3/TRBV12-4|.|.|TRBJ2-3
CASSLPGDTQYF
TGTGCCAGCAGTCTCCCCGGAGATACGCAGTATTTT
>TRBV11-1|TRBD1|.|TRBJ1-1
CASSLSAGQGKPEAFF
TGTGCCAGCAGCTTGTCAGCGGGACAGGGGAAACCTGAAGCTTTCTTT
>TRBV5-1|.|.|TRBJ1-1
CASSSAGGPMNTEAFF
TGCGCCAGCAGCTCGGCGGGCGGACCTATGAACACTGAAGCTTTCTTT
>TRBV10-3|TRBD2|.|TRBJ2-1
CAIKWAGGRNEQFF
TGTGCCATCAAGTGGGCTGGCGGGAGGAATGAGCAGTTCTTC
>TRBV28|TRBD2|.|TRBJ2-1
CASSLAGVRVGVYNEQFF
TGTGCCAGCAGTTTAGCGGGAGTAAGGGTTGGGGTCTACAATGAGCAGTTCTTC
>TRBV2|TRBD1|.|TRBJ2-7
CASTPTGGNYEQYF
TGTGCCAGCACACCCACAGGGGGCAACTACGAGCAGTACTTC
>TRBV28|.|.|TRBJ2-3
CASRGLGTDTQYF
TGTGCCAGCAGGGGGCTGGGGACAGATACGCAGTATTTT
>TRBV27|.|.|TRBJ2-6
CASSSLSGANVLTF
TGTGCCAGCAGTTCACTCTCTGGGGCCAACGTCCTGACTTTC
>TRBV5-1|TRBD1|.|TRBJ1-1
CASSLVQGAVTEAFF
TGCGCCAGCAGCTTGGTGCAGGGGGCTGTCACTGAAGCTTTCTTT
>TRBV7-8|TRBD1|.|TRBJ1-2
CASSLAQTGGRYGYTF
TGTGCCAGCAGCTTAGCTCAGACAGGGGGAAGGTATGGCTACACCTTC
>TRBV6-1|.|.|TRBJ1-2
CASSEVGGEDYGYTF
TGTGCCAGCAGTGAAGTTGGAGGGGAAGACTATGGCTACACCTTC
>TRBV10-3|TRBD1|.|TRBJ2-2
CASSGTGATGELFF
TGTGCCAGCTCCGGGACAGGGGCGACCGGGGAGCTGTTTTTT
>TRBV9|TRBD1|.|TRBJ2-3
CASSSTGGSTDTQYF
TGTGCCAGCAGCAGTACAGGGGGTAGCACAGATACGCAGTATTTT
>TRBV28|.|few|TRBJ1-4
CASSHSLGGNEKLFF
TGTGCCAGCAGTCACAGTCTTGGAGGGAATGAAAAACTGTTTTTT
>TRBV7-7|.|.|TRBJ2-5
CASSLAGQSSTQYF
TGTGCTAGCAGCTTAGCCGGACAGTCATCGACCCAGTACTTC
>TRBV3-1/TRBV3-2|TRBD2|.|TRBJ2-2
CASSQVLSSGRAYGELFF
TGTGCCAGCAGCCAAGTCCTCTCTAGCGGGAGGGCTTACGGGGAGCTGTTTTTT
>TRBV9|TRBD1|.|TRBJ1-1
CASSQQGADTEAFF
TGTGCCAGCAGCCAGCAGGGGGCCGACACTGAAGCTTTCTTT
>TRBV7-9|.|.|TRBJ2-1
CASSTVRGGYEQFF
TGTGCCAGCAGCACCGTCAGGGGTGGGTATGAGCAGTTCTTC
>TRBV19|TRBD2|.|TRBJ2-1
CASSALSGGVHYNEQFF
TGTGCCAGTAGTGCCCTTTCCGGGGGGGTGCACTACAATGAGCAGTTCTTC
>TRBV24-1|TRBD1|.|TRBJ1-2
CATSPPGQLYGYTF
TGTGCCACCAGTCCTCCGGGACAGCTTTATGGCTACACCTTC
>TRBV9|TRBD1|.|TRBJ2-7
CASSIRTGALDEQYF
TGTGCCAGCAGCATACGGACAGGGGCCTTGGACGAGCAGTACTTC
>TRBV2|.|.|TRBJ2-5
CASVPLARETQYF
TGTGCCAGCGTTCCCCTAGCGAGGGAGACCCAGTACTTC
>TRBV19|.|.|TRBJ2-1
CASSSGSGDEQFF
TGTGCCAGTAGTAGTGGGAGTGGGGATGAGCAGTTCTTC
>TRBV12-3/TRBV12-4|.|.|TRBJ1-4
CASLGGGQKLFF
TGTGCCAGCTTGGGGGGGGGCCAAAAACTGTTTTTT
>TRBV24-1|.|.|TRBJ1-5
CATSDSSKAPGPPQHF
TGTGCCACCAGTGATTCCTCTAAGGCCCCAGGTCCGCCCCAGCATTTT
>TRBV30|TRBD2|.|TRBJ2-7
CAWSRTSGAPAAQYF
TGTGCCTGGAGCCGGACTAGCGGGGCCCCGGCGGCGCAGTACTTC
>TRBV19|.|.|TRBJ1-2
CASRPDYTF
TGTGCCAGTAGACCAGACTACACCTTC